Presented here are 4 T cell receptor beta chains from one specimen sequenced in a study of spatial heterogeneity in lung cancer. General study results and limits: Higher tumor mutation counts went along with higher counts of expanded intratumoral alpha and beta TCRs.

The antigens of these receptors remain unknown. As to time point: sample taken at primary tumor resection. TCRdb called the 5' RACE reads again in MiXCR, with one record for every CDR3 protein. The table includes some 1,500 distinct CDR3 sequences, roughly 12% detected once. Source: lung tumor tissue, taken at surgery. These TCRs come from a male donor with early-stage non-small cell lung cancer.

This clonotype is medium-sized in the sample. The chain links TRBV27 to TRBJ2-1; D tentatively fits TRBD1 or TRBD2 (6 bases each). The CDR3 sequence is 16 residues long. The V and J ends lost 2 bases and 3 bases respectively, with 14 bases between them. Germline V gene data show CDR1 as MNHEY and CDR2 as SMNVEV (reference sequence). In nucleotides, the CDR3 is TGTGCCAGCAGTTTAACGGGGGCGATGGGCTACAATGAGCAGTTCTTC. It is translated as CASSLTGAMGYNEQFF.

The gene calls are TRBV7-8 and TRBJ2-1; 9 bases align to TRBD2. The length of the CDR3 is 15 residues. The V and J ends lost 3 bases and 0 bases, in that order; junction bases with no gene match: 0. Germline-derived CDR1 and CDR2 are SGHVS and FQNEAQ. CDR3: CASSFSGSSYNEQFF. The DNA for the CDR3 is TGTGCCAGCAGCTTTAGCGGGAGCTCCTACAATGAGCAGTTCTTC.

In this sample, this clonotype turned up a few times. V gene TRBV7-2 combines with J gene TRBJ2-2; a weak D match, TRBD1 (6 bases). Looked up from germline, CDR1 is SGHTA and CDR2 is FQGNSA. V was clipped by 8 bases and J by 5 bases, with 12 bases between them. CDR3 length equals 13 residues. The CDR3 DNA sequence: TGTGCCAGCCCCACAGGGCAAACCGGGGAGCTGTTTTTT. Amino acids: CASPTGQTGELFF.

This rearrangement joins TRBV6-1 to TRBJ2-3; 7 bases map to TRBD1. The CDR3 spans 12 residues. The germline V gene has CDR1 MNHNS and CDR2 SASEGT. V shed 11 bases, J shed 6 bases, and the junction held 8 bases outside the gene matches. CDR3 region: CAGRQGSDTQYF. In DNA form, the CDR3 reads TGTGCCGGCCGACAGGGATCGGATACGCAGTATTTT.